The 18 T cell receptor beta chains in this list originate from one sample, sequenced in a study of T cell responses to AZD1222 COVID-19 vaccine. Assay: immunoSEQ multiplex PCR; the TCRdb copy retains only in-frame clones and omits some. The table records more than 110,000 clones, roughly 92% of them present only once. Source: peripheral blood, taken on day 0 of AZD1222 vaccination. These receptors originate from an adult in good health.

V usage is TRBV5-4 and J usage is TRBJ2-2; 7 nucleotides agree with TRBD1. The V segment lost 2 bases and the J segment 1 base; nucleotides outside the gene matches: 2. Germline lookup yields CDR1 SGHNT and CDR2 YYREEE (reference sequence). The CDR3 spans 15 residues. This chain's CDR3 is CASSFGTVNTGELFF. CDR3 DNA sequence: TGTGCCAGCAGCTTTGGGACAGTGAACACCGGGGAGCTGTTTTTT.

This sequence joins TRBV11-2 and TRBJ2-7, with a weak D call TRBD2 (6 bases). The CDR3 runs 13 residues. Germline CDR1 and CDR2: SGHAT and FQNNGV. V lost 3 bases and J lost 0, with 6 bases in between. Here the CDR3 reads CASSLGGSYEQYF. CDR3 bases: TGTGCCAGCAGCTTGGGGGGCTCCTACGAGCAGTACTTC. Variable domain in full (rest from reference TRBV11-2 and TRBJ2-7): EAGVAQSPRYKIIEKRQSVAFWCNPISGHATLYWYQQILGQGPKLLIQFQNNGVVDDSQLPKDRFSAERLKGVDSTLKIQPAKLEDSAVYLCASSLGGSYEQYFGPGTRLTVT.

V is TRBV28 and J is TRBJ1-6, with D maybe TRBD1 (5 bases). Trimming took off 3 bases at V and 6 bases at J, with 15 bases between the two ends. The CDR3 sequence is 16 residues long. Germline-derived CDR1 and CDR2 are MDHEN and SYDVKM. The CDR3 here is CASSFIGEGSNSPLHF. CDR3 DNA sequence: TGTGCCAGCAGTTTTATTGGGGAGGGGTCTAATTCACCCCTCCACTTT.

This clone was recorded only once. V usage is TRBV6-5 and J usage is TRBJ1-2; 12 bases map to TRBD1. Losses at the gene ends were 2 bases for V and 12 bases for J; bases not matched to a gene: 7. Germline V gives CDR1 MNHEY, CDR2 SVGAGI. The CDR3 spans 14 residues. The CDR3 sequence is CASSYGTGGVADTF. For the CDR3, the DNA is TGTGCCAGCAGTTACGGGACAGGGGGCGTCGCGGACACCTTC.

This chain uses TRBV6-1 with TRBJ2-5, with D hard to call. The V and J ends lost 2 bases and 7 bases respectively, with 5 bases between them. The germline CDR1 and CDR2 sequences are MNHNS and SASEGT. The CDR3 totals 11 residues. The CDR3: CASSESATQYF. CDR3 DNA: TGTGCCAGCAGTGAAAGTGCGACCCAGTACTTC.

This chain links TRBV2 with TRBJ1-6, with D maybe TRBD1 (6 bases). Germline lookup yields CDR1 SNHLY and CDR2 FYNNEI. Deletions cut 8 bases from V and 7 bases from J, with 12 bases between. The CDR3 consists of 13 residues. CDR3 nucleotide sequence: TGTGCCAGCCAGGGGTCCGAAAATTCACCCCTCCACTTT. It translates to CASQGSENSPLHF. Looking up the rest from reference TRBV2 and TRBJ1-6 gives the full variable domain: EPEVTQTPSHQVTQMGQEVILRCVPISNHLYFYWYRQILGQKVEFLVSFYNNEISEKSEIFDDQFSVERPDGSNFTLKIRSTKLEDSAMYFCASQGSENSPLHFGNGTRLTVT.

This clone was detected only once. DNA for the CDR3: TGTGCCAGCAGTTATCTCAGGGCCGGGGAGCTGTTTTTT. It yields the protein CASSYLRAGELFF. The chain uses TRBV6-2 or TRBV6-3 and TRBJ2-2; a weak D match, TRBD1 (5 bases). The V gene lost 3 bases and the J gene lost 6 bases, with 8 bases spanning the gap. CDR3 length: 13 residues. Germline V gene sequence: CDR1 MNHEY, CDR2 SVGEGT.

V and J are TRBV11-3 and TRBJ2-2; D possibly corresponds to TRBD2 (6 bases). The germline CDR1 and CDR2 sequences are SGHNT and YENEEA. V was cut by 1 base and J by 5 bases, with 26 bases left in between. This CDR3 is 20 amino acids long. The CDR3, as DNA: TGTGCCAGCAGCTTAGGGGGATTCGGTTTGTCGCGGGGCAGGACCGGGGAGCTGTTTTTT. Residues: CASSLGGFGLSRGRTGELFF. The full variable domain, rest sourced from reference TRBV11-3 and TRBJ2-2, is EAGVVQSPRYKIIEKKQPVAFWCNPISGHNTLYWYLQNLGQGPELLIRYENEEAVDDSQLPKDRFSAERLKGVDSTLKIQPAELGDSAVYLCASSLGGFGLSRGRTGELFFGEGSRLTVL.

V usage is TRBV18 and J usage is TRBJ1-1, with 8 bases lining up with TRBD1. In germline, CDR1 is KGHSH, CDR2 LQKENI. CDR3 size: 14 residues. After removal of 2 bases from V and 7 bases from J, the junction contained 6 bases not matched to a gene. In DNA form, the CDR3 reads TGTGCCAGCTCACCATCGGACAGGGTGAGTGAAGCTTTCTTT. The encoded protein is CASSPSDRVSEAFF.

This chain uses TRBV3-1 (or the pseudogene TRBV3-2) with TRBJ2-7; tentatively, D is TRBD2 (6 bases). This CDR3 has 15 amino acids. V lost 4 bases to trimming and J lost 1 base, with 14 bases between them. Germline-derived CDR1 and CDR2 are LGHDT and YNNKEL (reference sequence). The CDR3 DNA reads TGTGCCAGCAGCCCACCCGGGGGTTTATCCTACGAGCAGTACTTC. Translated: CASSPPGGLSYEQYF.

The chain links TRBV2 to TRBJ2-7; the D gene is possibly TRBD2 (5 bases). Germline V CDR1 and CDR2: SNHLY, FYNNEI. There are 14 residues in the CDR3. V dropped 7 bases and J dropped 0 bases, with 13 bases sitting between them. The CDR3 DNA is TGTGCCAGCACTGGGGAGACCACCTCCTACGAGCAGTACTTC. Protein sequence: CASTGETTSYEQYF. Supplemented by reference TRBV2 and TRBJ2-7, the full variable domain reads EPEVTQTPSHQVTQMGQEVILRCVPISNHLYFYWYRQILGQKVEFLVSFYNNEISEKSEIFDDQFSVERPDGSNFTLKIRSTKLEDSAMYFCASTGETTSYEQYFGPGTRLTVT.

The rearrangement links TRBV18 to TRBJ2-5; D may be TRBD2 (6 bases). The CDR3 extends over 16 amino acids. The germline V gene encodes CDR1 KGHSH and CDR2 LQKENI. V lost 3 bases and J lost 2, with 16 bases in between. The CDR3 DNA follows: TGTGCCAGCTCACCGCTGGGCGGAGGGGAACAAGAGACCCAGTACTTC. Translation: CASSPLGGGEQETQYF.

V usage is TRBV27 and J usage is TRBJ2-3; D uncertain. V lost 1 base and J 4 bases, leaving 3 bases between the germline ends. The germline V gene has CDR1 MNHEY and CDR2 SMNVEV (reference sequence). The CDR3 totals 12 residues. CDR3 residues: CASSLFPDTQYF. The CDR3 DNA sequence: TGTGCCAGCAGTTTATTTCCAGATACGCAGTATTTT.

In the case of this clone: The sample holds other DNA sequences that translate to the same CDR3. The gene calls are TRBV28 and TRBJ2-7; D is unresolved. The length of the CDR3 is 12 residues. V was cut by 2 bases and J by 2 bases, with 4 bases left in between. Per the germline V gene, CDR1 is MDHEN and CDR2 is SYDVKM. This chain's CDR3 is CASSLNPYEQYF. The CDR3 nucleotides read TGTGCCAGCAGTTTAAATCCCTACGAGCAGTACTTC.

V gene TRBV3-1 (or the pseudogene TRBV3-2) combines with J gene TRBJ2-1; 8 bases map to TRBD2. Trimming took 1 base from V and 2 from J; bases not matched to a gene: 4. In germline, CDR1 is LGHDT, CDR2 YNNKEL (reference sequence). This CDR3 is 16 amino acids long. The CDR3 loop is CASSQGAGGTYNEQFF. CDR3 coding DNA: TGTGCCAGCAGCCAAGGTGCGGGAGGAACCTACAATGAGCAGTTCTTC.

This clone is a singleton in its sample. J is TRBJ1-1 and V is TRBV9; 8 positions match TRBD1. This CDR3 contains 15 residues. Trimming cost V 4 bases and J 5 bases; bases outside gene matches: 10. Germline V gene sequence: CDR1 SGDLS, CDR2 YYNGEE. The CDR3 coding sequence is TGTGCCAGCAGCCCTTTAGGACAGGGTCAAACTGAAGCTTTCTTT. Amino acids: CASSPLGQGQTEAFF.

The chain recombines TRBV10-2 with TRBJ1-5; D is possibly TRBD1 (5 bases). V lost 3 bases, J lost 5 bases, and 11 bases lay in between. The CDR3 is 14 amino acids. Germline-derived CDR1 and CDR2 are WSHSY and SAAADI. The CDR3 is CASSDRVGDQPQHF. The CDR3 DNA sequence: TGCGCCAGCAGTGACAGGGTGGGGGATCAGCCCCAGCATTTT.

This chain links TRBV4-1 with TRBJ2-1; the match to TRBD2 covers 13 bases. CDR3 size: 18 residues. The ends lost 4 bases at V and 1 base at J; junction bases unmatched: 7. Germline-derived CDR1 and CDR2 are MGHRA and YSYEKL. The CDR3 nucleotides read TGCGCCAGCAGCCCCTTACTAGCGGGGGGGCCTTCCTACAATGAGCAGTTCTTC. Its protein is CASSPLLAGGPSYNEQFF.